The sequence of this T cell receptor (beta chain) was determined in a study of shared clonotypes between healthy human individuals. Libraries were prepared by immunoSEQ multiplex PCR; TCRdb keeps only in-frame clonotypes and omits some of them. This table holds 2.5 million or so clones, 85% to 95% found once. J lost 8 bases, V lost 2 bases, and 6 bases had no gene match. CDR3 length: 14 residues. Germline V gives CDR1 SGDLS, CDR2 YYNGEE. The sample holds one count of this clone. The chain recombines TRBV9 with TRBJ2-2; 7 positions match TRBD1. The clonotype comes from a man aged 18 to 30 in good health. Sequencing was done on a sample of naive CD4+ T cells sorted from blood. The subset: CD45RA+ positively selected. The CDR3, as DNA: TGTGCCAGCAGCGTCTTGGGGACAGAAGGGGAGCTGTTTTTT. Protein sequence: CASSVLGTEGELFF.